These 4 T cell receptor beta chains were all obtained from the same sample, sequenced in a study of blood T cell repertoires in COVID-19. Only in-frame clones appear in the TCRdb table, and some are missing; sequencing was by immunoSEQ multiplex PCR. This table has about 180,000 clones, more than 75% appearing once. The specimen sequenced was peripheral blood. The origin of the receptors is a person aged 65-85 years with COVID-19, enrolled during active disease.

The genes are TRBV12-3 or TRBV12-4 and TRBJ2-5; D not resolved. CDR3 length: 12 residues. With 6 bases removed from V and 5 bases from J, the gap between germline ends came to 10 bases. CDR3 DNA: TGTGCCAGCAGGAATTCGAGTGAGACCCAGTACTTC. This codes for CASRNSSETQYF.

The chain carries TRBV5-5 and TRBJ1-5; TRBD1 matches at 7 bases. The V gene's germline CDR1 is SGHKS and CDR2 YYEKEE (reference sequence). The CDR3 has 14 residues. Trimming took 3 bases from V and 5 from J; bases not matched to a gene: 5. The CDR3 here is CASSSGGIYQPQHF. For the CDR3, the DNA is TGTGCCAGCAGCTCAGGGGGGATCTATCAGCCCCAGCATTTT.

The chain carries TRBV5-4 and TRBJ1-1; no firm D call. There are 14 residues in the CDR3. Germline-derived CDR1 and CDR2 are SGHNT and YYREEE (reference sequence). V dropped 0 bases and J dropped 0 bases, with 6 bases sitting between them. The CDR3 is CASSLDFMNTEAFF. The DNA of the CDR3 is TGTGCCAGCAGCTTGGATTTTATGAACACTGAAGCTTTCTTT.

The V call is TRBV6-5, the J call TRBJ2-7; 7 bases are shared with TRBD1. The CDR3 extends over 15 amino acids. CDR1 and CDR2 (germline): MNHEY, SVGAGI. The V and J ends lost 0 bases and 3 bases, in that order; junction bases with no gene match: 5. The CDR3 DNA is TGTGCCAGCAGTTACTCGAAGGGGGCTTACTACGAGCAGTACTTC. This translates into CASSYSKGAYYEQYF.